One and the same sample provided the 3 T cell receptor beta chains below, sequenced in a study of blood T cell repertoires in COVID-19. Assay used: immunoSEQ multiplex PCR; TCRdb lists only in-frame clones, some missing. The table lists around 300,000 clones, over 75% of them singletons. The sequenced material came from peripheral blood. Receptors originate from a human donor in a cohort sampled during active COVID-19.

The V gene is TRBV19, the J gene TRBJ2-1; TRBD1 is a possible D gene (5 bases). From germline, CDR1 is LNHDA and CDR2 SQIVND (reference sequence). The germline V and J ends were trimmed by 5 bases and 4 bases, with 15 bases remaining between them. The CDR3 extends over 15 amino acids. CDR3 residues: CASSRAGSTYNEQFF. CDR3 DNA: TGTGCCAGTAGTCGAGCAGGGTCCACGTACAATGAGCAGTTCTTC.

This clone was detected only a few times. The chain links TRBV7-2 to TRBJ1-2; D ambiguous. Trimming took 5 bases from V and 7 from J, leaving 20 bases between them. This CDR3 is 15 amino acids long. The germline V gene encodes CDR1 SGHTA and CDR2 FQGNSA. In DNA form, the CDR3 reads TGTGCCAGCAGCCAGTCCGGGATCCTAGCAGGTGGCTACACCTTC. Its translation is CASSQSGILAGGYTF.

Worth noting for this clone: The same CDR3 arises from other DNA sequences in this sample as well. The CDR3 protein is CASSPSGSSYNEQFF. The CDR3 DNA follows: TGCGCCAGCAGTCCAAGCGGGAGCTCCTACAATGAGCAGTTCTTC. The chain is built from TRBV5-1 and TRBJ2-1; 8 bases are a match to TRBD2. From germline, CDR1 is SGHRS and CDR2 YFSETQ. The CDR3 totals 15 residues. V lost 5 bases and J lost 0; bases outside the gene matches: 4.